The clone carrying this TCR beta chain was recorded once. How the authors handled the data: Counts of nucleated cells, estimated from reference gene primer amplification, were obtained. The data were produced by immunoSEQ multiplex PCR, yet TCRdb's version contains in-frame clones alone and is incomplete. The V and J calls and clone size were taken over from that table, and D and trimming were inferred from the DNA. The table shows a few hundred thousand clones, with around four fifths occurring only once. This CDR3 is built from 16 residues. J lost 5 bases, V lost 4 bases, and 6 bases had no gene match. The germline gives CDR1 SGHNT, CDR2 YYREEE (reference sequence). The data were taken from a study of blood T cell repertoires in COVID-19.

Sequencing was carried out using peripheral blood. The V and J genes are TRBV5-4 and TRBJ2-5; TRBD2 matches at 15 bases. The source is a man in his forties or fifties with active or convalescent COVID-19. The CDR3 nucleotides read TGTGCCAGCAGCCCCGGACTAGCGGGAGGGTCGGAGACCCAGTACTTC. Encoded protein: CASSPGLAGGSETQYF. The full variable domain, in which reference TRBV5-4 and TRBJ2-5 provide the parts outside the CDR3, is ETGVTQSPTHLIKTRGQQVTLRCSSQSGHNTVSWYQQALGQGPQFIFQYYREEENGRGNFPPRFSGLQFPNYSSELNVNALELDDSALYLCASSPGLAGGSETQYFGPGTRLLVL.